A selection of T cell receptor beta chains follows, all from one sample in a study of beta chain features in type 1 diabetes. Measured with immunoSEQ multiplex PCR; TCRdb has only the in-frame clones, and not every one. Found here are 200,000 to 250,000 clones, approximately 15% of them singletons; the top ten hold around 0.019%. Sequencing used naive CD4+ T cells from blood. The receptors were sampled from a man aged 30 to 45 with type 1 diabetes. Both conserved end residues are part of each CDR3.

j_gene,v_gene,CDR3aa
TRBJ2-7,TRBV28,CASSFGPEGYEQYF
TRBJ2-7,TRBV27,CASSFREGALEQYF
TRBJ1-2,TRBV30,CAWSGWGGTNYGYTF
TRBJ2-4,TRBV2,CASSMTSLAGGNIQYF
TRBJ2-1,TRBV5-1,CASSLLGADNEQFF
TRBJ2-7,TRBV10-3,CAIGGGTSGTYEQYF
TRBJ1-6,TRBV5-6,CASSLMANSPLHF
TRBJ2-1,TRBV19,CASLSGEISSYNEQFF
TRBJ2-2,TRBV7-9,CASSLLAGKTGELFF
TRBJ1-5,TRBV30,CAWSAGSNQPQHF
TRBJ2-5,TRBV11-2,CASRPGTSGGETQYF
TRBJ2-2,TRBV30,CAWSTGTVGNTGELFF
TRBJ2-7,TRBV7-2,CASSLAGTSGSGVSYEQYF
TRBJ2-4,TRBV4-1,CASSQGVSGGSAKNIQYF
TRBJ1-2,TRBV7-9,CASSLESGFKGYTF
TRBJ2-5,TRBV25-1,CASSESGLAQETQYF
TRBJ1-6,TRBV7-2,CASSPRGGTGSSYNSPLHF
TRBJ1-1,TRBV6-5,CASSAGTGRDTEAFF
TRBJ1-5,TRBV6-4,CAILDRGWAQHF
TRBJ2-1,TRBV5-1,CASSLVLAGGRNKGDEQFF
TRBJ2-1,TRBV5-1,CASAPTGTVDEQFF
TRBJ1-4,TRBV18,CASSRQFNEKLFF
TRBJ2-3,TRBV19,CASNQRASDTQYF
TRBJ1-1,TRBV18,CASSLGDTEAFF
TRBJ2-7,TRBV5-1,CASTVNPSSYEQYF
TRBJ2-5,TRBV2,CASRTGVETQYF
TRBJ2-4,TRBV4-1,CASSQDLGAWEKNIQYF
TRBJ1-6,TRBV19,CASSTGTGGSPLHF
TRBJ1-4,TRBV10-3,CAISLTATTNEKLFF
TRBJ2-7,TRBV19,CASSRKPGAGEQYF
TRBJ2-7,TRBV5-1,CASSFGQAYEQYF
TRBJ1-3,TRBV27,CASGSGGNTIYF
TRBJ2-5,TRBV9,CASSARTGHQETQYF
TRBJ2-3,TRBV7-6,CASSLLGQGSGDTQYF
TRBJ1-1,TRBV5-1,CASSLERGAVTEAFF
TRBJ1-5,TRBV30,CAWSRDRGDQPQHF
TRBJ2-7,TRBV5-1,CASSLVAESYEQYF
TRBJ1-4,TRBV23-1,CASSQSWTANEKLFF
TRBJ2-3,TRBV9,CASSTARNADTQYF
TRBJ2-5,TRBV2,CASSEVGGEETQYF